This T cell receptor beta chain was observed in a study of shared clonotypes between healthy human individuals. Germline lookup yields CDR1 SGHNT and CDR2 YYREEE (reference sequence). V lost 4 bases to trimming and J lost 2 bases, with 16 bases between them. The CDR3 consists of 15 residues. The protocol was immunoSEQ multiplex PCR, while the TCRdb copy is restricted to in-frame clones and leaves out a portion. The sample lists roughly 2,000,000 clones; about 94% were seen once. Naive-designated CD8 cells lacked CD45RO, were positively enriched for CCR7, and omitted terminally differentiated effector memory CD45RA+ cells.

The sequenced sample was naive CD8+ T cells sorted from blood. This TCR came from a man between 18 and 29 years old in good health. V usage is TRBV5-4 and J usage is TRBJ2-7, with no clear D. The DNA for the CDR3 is TGTGCCAGCAGCGCCAGTTCCGACGCCACCTACGAGCAGTACTTC. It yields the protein CASSASSDATYEQYF. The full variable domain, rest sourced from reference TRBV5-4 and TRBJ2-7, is ETGVTQSPTHLIKTRGQQVTLRCSSQSGHNTVSWYQQALGQGPQFIFQYYREEENGRGNFPPRFSGLQFPNYSSELNVNALELDDSALYLCASSASSDATYEQYFGPGTRLTVT.